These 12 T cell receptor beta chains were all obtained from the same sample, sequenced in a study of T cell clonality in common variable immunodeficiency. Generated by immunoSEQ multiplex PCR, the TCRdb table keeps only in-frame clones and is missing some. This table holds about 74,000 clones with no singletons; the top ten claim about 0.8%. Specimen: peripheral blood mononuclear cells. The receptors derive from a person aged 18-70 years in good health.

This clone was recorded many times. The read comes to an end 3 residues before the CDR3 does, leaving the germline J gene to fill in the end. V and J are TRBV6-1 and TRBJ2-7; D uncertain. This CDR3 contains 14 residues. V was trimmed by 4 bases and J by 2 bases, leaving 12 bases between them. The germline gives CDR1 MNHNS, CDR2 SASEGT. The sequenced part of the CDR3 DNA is TGTGCCAGCAGTGCAATCCCCTACCCCTACGAG. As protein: CASSAIPYPYE. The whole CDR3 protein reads CASSAIPYPYEQYF.

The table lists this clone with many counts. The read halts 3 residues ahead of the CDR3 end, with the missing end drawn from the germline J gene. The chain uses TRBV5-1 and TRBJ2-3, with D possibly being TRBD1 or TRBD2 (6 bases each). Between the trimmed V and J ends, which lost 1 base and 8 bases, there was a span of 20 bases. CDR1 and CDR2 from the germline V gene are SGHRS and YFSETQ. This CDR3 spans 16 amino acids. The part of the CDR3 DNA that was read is TGCGCCAGCAGCTTGAGGAGGGACATCTACGACGTTACG. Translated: CASSLRRDIYDVT. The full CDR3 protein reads CASSLRRDIYDVTQYF.

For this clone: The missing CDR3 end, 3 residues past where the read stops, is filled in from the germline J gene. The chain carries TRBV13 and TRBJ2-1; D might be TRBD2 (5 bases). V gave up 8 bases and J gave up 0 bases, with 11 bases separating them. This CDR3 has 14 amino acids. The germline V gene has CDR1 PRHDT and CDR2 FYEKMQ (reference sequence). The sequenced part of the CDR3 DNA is TGTGCCAGCCGTAGCGAGAGCTCCTACAATGAG. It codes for CASRSESSYNE. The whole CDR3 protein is CASRSESSYNEQFF.

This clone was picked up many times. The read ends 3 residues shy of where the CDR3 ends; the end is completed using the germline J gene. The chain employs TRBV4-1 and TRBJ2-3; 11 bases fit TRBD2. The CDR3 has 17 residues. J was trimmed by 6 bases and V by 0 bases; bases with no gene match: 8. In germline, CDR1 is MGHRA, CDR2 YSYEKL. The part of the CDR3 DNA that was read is TGCGCCAGCAGCCAAGAAAGTAGCGGGAGGGCCAGGGATACG. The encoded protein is CASSQESSGRARDT. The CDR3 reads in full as CASSQESSGRARDTQYF.

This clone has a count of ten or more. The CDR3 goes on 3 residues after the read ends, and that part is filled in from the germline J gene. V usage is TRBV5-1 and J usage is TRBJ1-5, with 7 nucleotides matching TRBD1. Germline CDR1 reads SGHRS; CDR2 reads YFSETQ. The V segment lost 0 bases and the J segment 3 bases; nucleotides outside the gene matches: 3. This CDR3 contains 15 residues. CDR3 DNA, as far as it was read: TGCGCCAGCAGCTTGGGGCAGGGGGTCAATCAGCCC. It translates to CASSLGQGVNQP. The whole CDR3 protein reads CASSLGQGVNQPQHF.

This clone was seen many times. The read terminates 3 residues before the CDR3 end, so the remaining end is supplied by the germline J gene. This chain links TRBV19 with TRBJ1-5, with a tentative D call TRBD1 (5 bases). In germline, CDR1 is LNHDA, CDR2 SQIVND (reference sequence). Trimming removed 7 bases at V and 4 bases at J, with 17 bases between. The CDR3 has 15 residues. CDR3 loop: CASTIGQTLNQPQHF. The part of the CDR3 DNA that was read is TGTGCCAGTACCATCGGACAAACACTTAATCAGCCC.

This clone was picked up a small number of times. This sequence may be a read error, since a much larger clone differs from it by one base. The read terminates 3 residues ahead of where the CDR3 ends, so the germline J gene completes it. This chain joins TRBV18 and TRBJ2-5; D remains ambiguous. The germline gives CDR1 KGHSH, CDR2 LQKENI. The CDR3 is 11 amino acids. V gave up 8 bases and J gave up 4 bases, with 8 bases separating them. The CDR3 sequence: CASTSRETQYF. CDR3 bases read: TGTGCCAGCACATCGAGAGAGACC. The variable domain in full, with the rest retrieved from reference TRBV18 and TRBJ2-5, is NAGVMQNPRHLVRRRGQEARLRCSPMKGHSHVYWYRQLPEEGLKFMVYLQKENIIDESGMPKERFSAEFPKEGPSILRIQQVVRGDSAAYFCASTSRETQYFGPGTRLLVL.

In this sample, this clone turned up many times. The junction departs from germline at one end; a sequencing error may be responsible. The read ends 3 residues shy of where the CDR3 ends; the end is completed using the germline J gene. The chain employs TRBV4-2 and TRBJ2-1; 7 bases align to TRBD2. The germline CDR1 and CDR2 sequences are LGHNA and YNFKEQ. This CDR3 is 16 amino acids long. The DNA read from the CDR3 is TGCGCCAGCAGCCAAGATGGCCGGACTAGTCACAATGAG. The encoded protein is CASSQDGRTSHNE. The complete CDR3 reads CASSQDGRTSHNEQFF.

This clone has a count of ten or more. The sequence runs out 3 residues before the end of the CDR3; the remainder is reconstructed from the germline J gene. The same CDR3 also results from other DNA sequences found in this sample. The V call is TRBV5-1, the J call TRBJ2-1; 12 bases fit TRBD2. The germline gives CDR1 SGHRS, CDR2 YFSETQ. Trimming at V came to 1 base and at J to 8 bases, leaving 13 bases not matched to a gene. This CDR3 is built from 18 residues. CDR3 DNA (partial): TGCGCCAGCAGCTTGCTAACTAGCGGGAGGAATAAGTGGGATGAG. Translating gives CASSLLTSGRNKWDE. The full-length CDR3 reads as CASSLLTSGRNKWDEQFF. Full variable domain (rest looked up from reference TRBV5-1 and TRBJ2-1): KAGVTQTPRYLIKTRGQQVTLSCSPISGHRSVSWYQQTPGQGLQFLFEYFSETQRNKGNFPGRFSGRQFSNSRSEMNVSTLELGDSALYLCASSLLTSGRNKWDEQFFGPGTRLTVL.

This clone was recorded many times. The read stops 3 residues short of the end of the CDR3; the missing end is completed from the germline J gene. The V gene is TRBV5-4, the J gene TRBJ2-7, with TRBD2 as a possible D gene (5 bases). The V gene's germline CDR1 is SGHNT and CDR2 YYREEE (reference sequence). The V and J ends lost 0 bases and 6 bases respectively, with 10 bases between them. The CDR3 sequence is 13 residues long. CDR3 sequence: CASSLDPGSEQYF. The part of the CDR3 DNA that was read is TGTGCCAGCAGCTTGGATCCGGGGTCCGAG.

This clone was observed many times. Incomplete CDR3 DNA: TGTGCCAGCAGCCCCGGGACTAGCGGGAGGGGGTACTACAATGAG. This encodes CASSPGTSGRGYYNE. The CDR3 in full is CASSPGTSGRGYYNEQFF. This sequence joins TRBV7-6 and TRBJ2-1, with 16 bases matching TRBD2. The read terminates 3 residues ahead of where the CDR3 ends, so the germline J gene completes it. The CDR3 contains 18 residues. The junction had 7 bases not matched to a gene; V was cut back by 5 bases and J by 3 bases. Germline V lookup: CDR1 SGHVS, CDR2 FNYEAQ.

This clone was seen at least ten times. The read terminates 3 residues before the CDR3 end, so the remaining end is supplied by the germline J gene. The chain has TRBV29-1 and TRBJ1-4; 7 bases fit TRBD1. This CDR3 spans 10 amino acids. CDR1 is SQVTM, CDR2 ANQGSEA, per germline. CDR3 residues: CAGGNEKLFF. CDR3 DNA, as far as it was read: TGCGCAGGGGGTAATGAAAAA.